This T cell receptor (beta chain) was recovered during a study of blood T cells in healthy people across ages (dated by TCRdb to 2013 to 2016). Broadly, across the study: Template switching captured roughly one uniquely barcoded TCR beta cDNA molecule per two T cells in model experiments. Using deep sequencing normalized with unique cDNA molecular identifiers, the study measured how TCR beta repertoire diversity changes with age. The donors were split into four age groups: young (average roughly 15 years), middle-aged (roughly 39), aged (more than 60) and long-lived (roughly 77). For two donors (one aged 18 to 29 and one aged 80 or older), the study analyzed two additional independent replicas of 1 million unique cDNA reads from the same blood draw. Study-wide conclusions, independent of this receptor: The percentage of naive T cells measured by flow cytometry correlated strongly with observed TCR beta diversity. Since profiling was done on bulk unsorted PBMCs, naive and antigen-experienced compartments could not be conclusively compared. Because donor CMV infection status was unknown, age-related changes in expanded clonotypes were potentially confounded. Observed TCR beta diversity per million T cells fell roughly linearly with age, and a significant reduction was already apparent by age around 40. Estimates of total diversity based on one million sequenced T cells were considered lower bounds and underestimates. The long-lived group showed more naive CD4+ T cells, fewer expanded clones and increased TCR diversity than the aged group, suggesting age selection.

The library was prepared using 5' RACE. The instrument was an Illumina HiSeq 2500. A second about 6 to 11 cycle PCR used a sample-barcoded 5' primer and a J-beta primer mix. A unique molecular identifier was introduced onto each TCR beta cDNA molecule by a template-switch 5' adaptor carrying 12 random nucleotides. Each sample yielded at least 2.5 million CDR3-containing paired-end reads. All of the RNA was converted into first-strand cDNA using the Mint cDNA synthesis kit, with a TRBC-specific oligonucleotide serving as the primer. Following uracil-DNA glycosylase treatment, a first 18-cycle PCR with universal primers M1SS and BC2_uni_R was performed on all cDNA. The authors processed their data as follows. For normalization, 1 million high-quality reads, each with a distinct molecular identifier, were randomly selected from each sample. Instead of being binned into consensus sequences, reads that shared molecular identifiers were thrown out. MiTCR, set to a Q25 quality threshold and the strictest error-elimination algorithm, was used for CDR3 identification, clonotype clustering and error correction. A nonparametric unseen species model with Euler transformation was used to estimate lower-bound total TCR beta diversity. TCRdb cleaned the public reads at Q25 with fastp, built clones with MiXCR and kept in-frame beta chains. Duplicate CDR3 protein sequences are folded into a single record with the most common DNA and genes. The V and J calls were determined by TCRdb, not by the authors. This sample has roughly 1,000,000 distinct CDR3 sequences in its table, and around 27% of those were observed once. The top ten clonotypes cover approximately 0.7% of the sample.

A remark on this clonotype: The antigen it recognizes is unknown. No per-base quality is available; no much larger clone lies one base away.

The donors were roughly 39 Caucasian individuals from Russia, aged roughly 6 to 90 years, who were systemically healthy. Approximately 9 milliliters of peripheral blood were collected from each donor into EDTA-treated Vacutainer tubes. Ficoll-Paque density-gradient centrifugation was used to isolate PBMCs, with at least 7 million obtained per sample. Trizol reagent was used to extract total RNA from PBMCs, with at least 6 micrograms per sample. For every donor, an aliquot of PBMCs went through flow cytometry to measure the percentages of naive CD45RAhigh/CD27high T cells. The CDR3 spans 14 residues, from the cysteine through the phenylalanine. Left in the record is the CDR3 DNA by itself, 42 bases read in frame from the first base. This sample was shared with a second study, whose subject was T cells of mothers and their children. The second publication reports: Nine systemically healthy Caucasian individuals served as donors, namely three mothers together with their six children. cDNA synthesis used all of the extracted RNA, with approximately 1.4 ug of RNA in each 15 ul reaction. In the second PCR, the M1S primer introduced both the sample barcodes and 2-4 random nucleotides. More than 8 million TCR beta CDR3 reads were obtained from each mother, and about 3 million reads were obtained from each child. Thymic selection shapes the output of TCR recombination in a similar way in related and unrelated pairs, and inherited differences have a minor effect. Normalized repertoire overlap was always slightly but never significantly higher in related than unrelated mother-child pairs. With a sensitivity of approximately 100 clones per million clonotypes, no persistent microchimeric T cell clones were detected. The study used deep NGS to compare TCR beta repertoires of mothers and children, seeking features distinguishing related mother-child pairs from unrelated individuals. Mothers averaged roughly 40 +/- 4 years of age and children averaged about 10 +/- 4 years. After adapter ligation with NEBNext reagents, the libraries were sequenced on Illumina HiSeq 2000 with 100+100 nt paired-end reads. To avoid cross-contamination, the mother libraries and the child libraries were prepared a month apart and sequenced in separate runs. For each donor, between about 500,000 and 2,200,000 distinct TCR beta clonotypes were identified. Naive TCR beta clonotypes were estimated from low-frequency clonotypes matched to each donor's FACS-determined naive share, without sorting.

The source is a girl aged 2-15 years in good health. Sequencing was done on a sample of blood. The chain uses TRBV12-3 or TRBV12-4 and TRBJ2-5; no D gene call is confident. Matching the DNA end better, TRBJ2-7 makes the J call doubtful. The nucleotide sequence is TGTGCCACATCGTTAACAGCTTACTCCTACGAGCAGTACTTC. It translates as CATSLTAYSYEQYF.